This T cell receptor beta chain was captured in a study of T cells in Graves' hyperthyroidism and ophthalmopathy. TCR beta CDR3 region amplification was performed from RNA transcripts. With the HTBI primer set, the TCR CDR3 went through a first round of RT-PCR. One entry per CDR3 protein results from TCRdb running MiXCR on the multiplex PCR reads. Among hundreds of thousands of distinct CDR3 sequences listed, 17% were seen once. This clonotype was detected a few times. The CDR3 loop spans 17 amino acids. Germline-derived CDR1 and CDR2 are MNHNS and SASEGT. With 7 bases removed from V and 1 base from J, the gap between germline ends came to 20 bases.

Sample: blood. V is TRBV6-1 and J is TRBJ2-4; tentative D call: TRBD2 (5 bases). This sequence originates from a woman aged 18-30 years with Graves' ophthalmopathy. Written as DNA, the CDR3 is TGTGCCAGCACCTACGGCGGACTCACGTCTGCCAAAAACATTCAGTACTTC. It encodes CASTYGGLTSAKNIQYF.